This passage covers 32 T cell receptor beta chains from one sample sequenced in a study of shared clonotypes between healthy human individuals. The repertoire was sequenced with immunoSEQ multiplex PCR; TCRdb's copy has only in-frame clones and lacks some. The sample lists about 2.4 million clones, roughly 93% occurring once. Sequencing used naive CD4+ T cells from PBMCs. Noted subset: CD45RA+ positively selected. The receptor source for this set is a man between 18 and 35 years old in good health. Some clones in this sample may be carry-over from other donors' samples.

The J gene is TRBJ2-3, the V gene TRBV15; TRBD2 matches 7 bases. J gave up 4 bases and V 3 bases, and 4 bases lay outside the gene matches. The germline V gene encodes CDR1 LNHNV and CDR2 YYDKDF (reference sequence). CDR3 length: 14 residues. The CDR3 region is CATSSGRLPDTQYF. In DNA, the CDR3 is TGTGCCACCAGCAGCGGGAGGCTGCCAGATACGCAGTATTTT.

The gene calls are TRBV7-8 and TRBJ2-7; D is perhaps TRBD1 or TRBD2 (5 bases each). CDR3 length: 19 amino acids. Germline V lookup: CDR1 SGHVS, CDR2 FQNEAQ. The V gene lost 5 bases and the J gene lost 0 bases, with 26 bases spanning the gap. This chain's CDR3 is CASSPTSNPGTLGSYEQYF. In DNA form, the CDR3 reads TGTGCCAGCAGCCCGACGTCTAACCCGGGGACCTTAGGCTCCTACGAGCAGTACTTC. The full variable domain, with the rest looked up from reference TRBV7-8 and TRBJ2-7, is GAGVSQSPRYKVAKRGQDVALRCDPISGHVSLFWYQQALGQGPEFLTYFQNEAQLDKSGLPSDRFFAERPEGSVSTLKIQRTQQEDSAVYLCASSPTSNPGTLGSYEQYFGPGTRLTVT.

Turning to this clone: This CDR3 is also generated by other DNA sequences in the sample. The chain uses TRBV2 and TRBJ1-5; no clear D. Trimming took off 1 base at V and 3 bases at J, with 4 bases between the two ends. This CDR3 region has 13 residues. Looked up from germline, CDR1 is SNHLY and CDR2 is FYNNEI. CDR3 in DNA: TGTGCCAGCAGTGAAGAGTCCAATCAGCCCCAGCATTTT. It is translated as CASSEESNQPQHF. Full variable domain (rest looked up from reference TRBV2 and TRBJ1-5): EPEVTQTPSHQVTQMGQEVILRCVPISNHLYFYWYRQILGQKVEFLVSFYNNEISEKSEIFDDQFSVERPDGSNFTLKIRSTKLEDSAMYFCASSEESNQPQHFGDGTRLSIL.

This clone was counted a single time. The DNA of the CDR3 is TGTGCCGGGCGAGGGGCTAGCGGGAGGTGGGAGACCCAGTACTTC. Translation gives CAGRGASGRWETQYF. The chain links TRBV6-1 to TRBJ2-5; TRBD2 matches at 11 bases. Germline V gives CDR1 MNHNS, CDR2 SASEGT. The V segment lost 11 bases and the J segment 5 bases; nucleotides outside the gene matches: 13. This CDR3 region has 15 residues.

In the case of this clone: The sample contains more than one DNA sequence encoding this CDR3. The chain links TRBV2 to TRBJ2-5; D unclear. Germline-derived CDR1 and CDR2 are SNHLY and FYNNEI. This CDR3 contains 11 residues. With 3 bases removed from V and 5 bases from J, the gap between germline ends came to 4 bases. The CDR3: CASSEGETQYF. CDR3 sequence (DNA): TGTGCCAGCAGTGAGGGCGAGACCCAGTACTTC.

The DNA for the CDR3 is TGCGCCAGCAGCCAACCGGGACAGAAGGCCTACAATGAGCAGTTCTTC. Its protein is CASSQPGQKAYNEQFF. This chain joins TRBV4-1 and TRBJ2-1; 7 bases agree with TRBD1. Germline-derived CDR1 and CDR2 are MGHRA and YSYEKL. CDR3 size: 16 residues. The V and J ends lost 2 bases and 2 bases, in that order; junction bases with no gene match: 6.

The J gene is TRBJ2-5, the V gene TRBV2; D unresolved. Gene TRBJ2-7 matches the end of the DNA better, so the J call may be wrong. The V gene's germline CDR1 is SNHLY and CDR2 FYNNEI. The CDR3 has 16 amino acids. In DNA, the CDR3 is TGTGCCAGCAGTGATTTATTTTCTCGGAGTTCCTACGAGCAGTACTTC. Protein sequence: CASSDLFSRSSYEQYF.

DNA of the CDR3: TGTGCCACCAGCTCCCGAAGGTGGCTAGCGGGAGGGGATGAGCAGTTCTTC. Its translation: CATSSRRWLAGGDEQFF. The genes are TRBV15 and TRBJ2-1, with TRBD2 matching 12 bases. CDR3 size: 17 residues. The germline gives CDR1 LNHNV, CDR2 YYDKDF (reference sequence). V trimming: 5 bases; J trimming: 8 bases; junction bases outside the gene matches: 13. Together with reference TRBV15 and TRBJ2-1, the CDR3 gives the full variable domain: DAMVIQNPRYQVTQFGKPVTLSCSQTLNHNVMYWYQQKSSQAPKLLFHYYDKDFNNEADTPDNFQSRRPNTSFCFLDIRSPGLGDTAMYLCATSSRRWLAGGDEQFFGPGTRLTVL.

The gene calls are TRBV4-3 and TRBJ1-2; no firm D call. Germline V CDR1 and CDR2: LGHNA, YSLEER. This CDR3 has 15 residues. V lost 1 base and J 2 bases, leaving 11 bases between the germline ends. The CDR3 is CASSQATSANYGYTF. The CDR3, as DNA: TGCGCCAGCAGCCAAGCAACCTCTGCAAACTATGGCTACACCTTC.

The chain links TRBV28 to TRBJ2-6; D is possibly TRBD1 (6 bases). Looked up from germline, CDR1 is MDHEN and CDR2 is SYDVKM. The V gene lost 2 bases and the J gene lost 4 bases, with 15 bases spanning the gap. This CDR3 is built from 17 residues. The CDR3, as DNA: TGTGCCAGCAGTTTACGTGGCAGGGGTCGCGGGGCCAACGTCCTGACTTTC. It encodes CASSLRGRGRGANVLTF. The full variable domain, completed using reference TRBV28 and TRBJ2-6, is DVKVTQSSRYLVKRTGEKVFLECVQDMDHENMFWYRQDPGLGLRLIYFSYDVKMKEKGDIPEGYSVSREKKERFSLILESASTNQTSMYLCASSLRGRGRGANVLTFGAGSRLTVL.

V gene TRBV11-2 combines with J gene TRBJ2-5, with TRBD1 matching 9 bases. The DNA end is more similar to TRBJ2-7, so the J call may be wrong. Germline V gene data show CDR1 as SGHAT and CDR2 as FQNNGV. The CDR3 sequence is 18 residues long. The CDR3 DNA follows: TGTGCCAGCAGACCCGTAAACAAGGACAGGGGACTATCCTACGAGCAGTACTTC. It specifies CASRPVNKDRGLSYEQYF.

V and J are TRBV14 and TRBJ2-7; 8 bases match TRBD2. V shed 4 bases and J 2 bases; nucleotides not matched to a gene: 4. Germline CDR1 SGHDN, CDR2 FVKESK. There are 14 residues in the CDR3. CDR3 in amino acids: CASSLSGITYEQYF. The CDR3 DNA reads TGTGCCAGCAGCCTTAGCGGGATAACCTACGAGCAGTACTTC. Complete variable domain (other parts from reference TRBV14 and TRBJ2-7): EAGVTQFPSHSVIEKGQTVTLRCDPISGHDNLYWYRRVMGKEIKFLLHFVKESKQDESGMPNNRFLAERTGGTYSTLKVQPAELEDSGVYFCASSLSGITYEQYFGPGTRLTVT.

The genes are TRBV7-3 and TRBJ2-1, with 9 positions matching TRBD2. Germline V gives CDR1 SGHTA, CDR2 FQGTGA. The CDR3 loop spans 15 amino acids. V lost 2 bases and J lost 6; bases outside the gene matches: 5. The CDR3 reads CASSLLAGRPNEQFF. DNA for the CDR3: TGTGCCAGCAGCTTACTAGCGGGAAGGCCCAATGAGCAGTTCTTC.

This clone occurred a few times. The sample holds other DNA sequences that translate to the same CDR3. The V call is TRBV29-1, the J call TRBJ1-1, with unresolved D. V lost 3 bases and J lost 2, with 7 bases in between. The CDR3 consists of 12 residues. The germline CDR1 and CDR2 sequences are SQVTM and ANQGSEA. In DNA, the CDR3 is TGCAGCGTTGATAGCGGTAACACTGAAGCTTTCTTT. It specifies CSVDSGNTEAFF.

V is TRBV7-6 and J is TRBJ2-3, with 9 bases matching TRBD2. The germline V gene has CDR1 SGHVS and CDR2 FNYEAQ. The CDR3 totals 14 residues. The V segment lost 2 bases and the J segment 7 bases; nucleotides outside the gene matches: 4. Here the CDR3 DNA reads TGTGCCAGCAGCTTAATTAGCGGGAGTTATACGCAGTATTTT. This codes for CASSLISGSYTQYF.

The chain combines TRBV28 with TRBJ2-1; D remains ambiguous. The V gene lost 6 bases and the J gene lost 0 bases, with 12 bases spanning the gap. CDR1 is MDHEN and CDR2 is SYDVKM in the germline V gene. This CDR3 has 15 residues. CDR3 in amino acids: CASSSPGASYNEQFF. In DNA form, the CDR3 reads TGTGCCAGCAGCTCACCTGGAGCCTCCTACAATGAGCAGTTCTTC.

The gene calls are TRBV7-6 and TRBJ2-2, with D maybe TRBD1 (6 bases). V dropped 4 bases and J dropped 0 bases, with 12 bases sitting between them. This CDR3 contains 16 residues. CDR1 and CDR2 (germline): SGHVS, FNYEAQ. The CDR3 DNA follows: TGTGCCAGCAGCTCAACAGGGAAACCGAACACCGGGGAGCTGTTTTTT. Its protein product is CASSSTGKPNTGELFF.

The chain joins TRBV6-1 to TRBJ2-1, with TRBD2 matching over 9 bases. V lost 5 bases to trimming and J lost 3 bases; unmatched junction nucleotides: 2. Germline CDR1 reads MNHNS; CDR2 reads SASEGT. The CDR3 is 14 amino acids. In DNA form, the CDR3 reads TGTGCCAGCAGTCATAGCGGGAGCTACAATGAGCAGTTCTTC. It encodes CASSHSGSYNEQFF.

The CDR3 sequence is CASSQDQGAGLNYGYTF. CDR3 nucleotides: TGCGCCAGCAGCCAAGACCAAGGAGCCGGACTTAACTATGGCTACACCTTC. The chain recombines TRBV4-1 with TRBJ1-2; D is ambiguous. CDR1 and CDR2 from the germline V gene are MGHRA and YSYEKL. V gave up 0 bases and J gave up 1 base, with 15 bases separating them. This CDR3 has 17 amino acids.

This clone was recorded once. J is TRBJ1-3 and V is TRBV28; 7 nucleotides line up with TRBD1. V was pared by 5 bases and J by 0 bases, with 7 bases of the junction left unmatched. In germline, CDR1 is MDHEN, CDR2 SYDVKM. The CDR3 is 16 amino acids. In DNA form, the CDR3 reads TGTGCCAGCAGTCCCGCGGGACAGAGCTCTGGAAACACCATATATTTT. Residues: CASSPAGQSSGNTIYF.

The V call is TRBV7-2, the J call TRBJ1-1, with TRBD1 as a possible D gene (6 bases). V lost 4 bases and J 1 base, leaving 25 bases between the germline ends. CDR3 length: 19 residues. Germline-derived CDR1 and CDR2 are SGHTA and FQGNSA. DNA of the CDR3: TGTGCCAGCAGCTCCCCATGGTCCCGACCGGGACAAACGAACACTGAAGCTTTCTTT. This sequence encodes CASSSPWSRPGQTNTEAFF.

This clone was counted a single time. The chain uses TRBV28 and TRBJ2-1; D ambiguous. The germline V gene encodes CDR1 MDHEN and CDR2 SYDVKM. The ends were cut back, 5 bases at V and 10 bases at J, with 21 bases in the middle. The CDR3 runs 15 residues. CDR3 residues: CASSPVGTSPREQFF. The CDR3 DNA follows: TGTGCCAGCAGTCCAGTGGGAACATCCCCCAGGGAGCAGTTCTTC. The entire variable domain, with the rest obtained from reference TRBV28 and TRBJ2-1, is as follows: DVKVTQSSRYLVKRTGEKVFLECVQDMDHENMFWYRQDPGLGLRLIYFSYDVKMKEKGDIPEGYSVSREKKERFSLILESASTNQTSMYLCASSPVGTSPREQFFGPGTRLTVL.

The CDR3 here is CASSLAFGYEQFF. DNA for the CDR3: TGTGCCAGCAGCTTAGCATTTGGGTATGAGCAGTTCTTC. The rearrangement links TRBV7-6 to TRBJ2-1; D is undetermined. Trimming removed 0 bases at V and 8 bases at J, with 8 bases between. This CDR3 comprises 13 residues. Germline V gives CDR1 SGHVS, CDR2 FNYEAQ.

V is TRBV5-1 and J is TRBJ1-2, with a possible D match to TRBD1 (5 bases). V was shortened by 3 bases and J by 4 bases, with 13 bases between the two germline ends. There are 14 residues in the CDR3. The germline CDR1 and CDR2 sequences are SGHRS and YFSETQ. The CDR3 nucleotides are TGCGCCAGCAGCTCCGAGGGACGGCTCTATGGCTACACCTTC. Its translation is CASSSEGRLYGYTF.

J is TRBJ1-1 and V is TRBV7-2; D call uncertain. Per germline, CDR1 SGHTA and CDR2 FQGNSA. The CDR3 is made up of 14 amino acids. V lost 4 bases and J lost 1, with 10 bases in between. The CDR3 DNA is TGTGCCAGCAGCTCTAATCCAGGGAACACTGAAGCTTTCTTT. Its protein is CASSSNPGNTEAFF.

The chain is built from TRBV4-3 and TRBJ2-3; D unclear. The CDR3 is made up of 17 amino acids. The germline gives CDR1 LGHNA, CDR2 YSLEER. Trimming took off 0 bases at V and 4 bases at J, with 17 bases between the two ends. CDR3 region: CASSQDSTDGEADTQYF. Written as DNA, the CDR3 is TGCGCCAGCAGCCAAGATTCCACGGACGGCGAGGCAGATACGCAGTATTTT.

About this clone: Different DNA sequences within this sample yield the same CDR3. This chain connects TRBV20-1 to TRBJ2-3; D call uncertain. This CDR3 region has 10 residues. Germline loops: CDR1 DFQATT, CDR2 SNEGSKA (reference sequence). V dropped 5 bases and J dropped 5 bases, with 5 bases sitting between them. CDR3 region: CSALGDTQYF. CDR3 in DNA: TGCAGTGCTTTAGGAGATACGCAGTATTTT.

V is TRBV27 and J is TRBJ1-2; D is perhaps TRBD1 (5 bases). The CDR3 has 15 residues. Germline-derived CDR1 and CDR2 are MNHEY and SMNVEV (reference sequence). V gave up 4 bases and J gave up 4 bases, with 16 bases separating them. CDR3 sequence reads: CASSSWEGKFYGYTF. CDR3 coding DNA: TGTGCCAGCAGTTCCTGGGAGGGGAAGTTCTATGGCTACACCTTC.

This chain joins TRBV5-5 and TRBJ2-3, with D possibly TRBD1 on 5 matching bases. V was shortened by 5 bases and J by 0 bases, with 16 bases between the two germline ends. The germline gives CDR1 SGHKS, CDR2 YYEKEE (reference sequence). The CDR3 sequence is 16 residues long. This CDR3 is CASRLTQGSSTDTQYF. For the CDR3, the DNA is TGTGCCAGCAGGTTGACCCAGGGTTCTAGCACAGATACGCAGTATTTT.

V is TRBV18 and J is TRBJ1-6, with D possibly being TRBD1 (6 bases). The CDR3 sequence is 16 residues long. Trimming pared 3 bases from V and 10 bases from J, leaving 19 bases between. Germline V gives CDR1 KGHSH, CDR2 LQKENI. CDR3 sequence (DNA): TGTGCCAGCTCACCGGGGGGCTCGATCTGGAGCTCACCCCTCCACTTT. Translation gives CASSPGGSIWSSPLHF.

With respect to this clone: This same CDR3 is encoded by further DNA sequences in the sample. This chain connects TRBV7-9 to TRBJ1-2; D call uncertain. The V end was cut by 1 base, the J end by 2 bases, with 5 bases between. Germline V CDR1 and CDR2: SEHNR, FQNEAQ (reference sequence). CDR3 size: 13 residues. As DNA, the CDR3 is TGTGCCAGCAGCTTAGGGGGAAACTATGGCTACACCTTC. Protein sequence: CASSLGGNYGYTF.

The sample holds one count of this clone. The chain joins TRBV7-2 to TRBJ2-1, with D tentatively TRBD2 (6 bases). V was cut by 5 bases and J by 5 bases, with 13 bases left in between. The CDR3 is made up of 14 amino acids. CDR1 and CDR2 from the germline V gene are SGHTA and FQGNSA. CDR3 protein: CASSLEGYNNEQFF. DNA for the CDR3: TGTGCCAGCAGCCTGGAGGGATACAACAATGAGCAGTTCTTC.